The subject of this entry is one TCR beta chain. These data are taken from a study of blood T cell repertoires in COVID-19. The overall study: COVID-19 samples from acute and convalescent phases originated in the United States, Italy and Spain. Nucleic acid was either cDNA or gDNA, and it came from T cells, B-cell-depleted T cells, or PBMCs.

Germline V gene data show CDR1 as MNHEY and CDR2 as SVGAGI. The CDR3 contains 13 residues. Trimming cost V 0 bases and J 4 bases, with 6 bases left between them. Per the authors' pipeline: Estimation of nucleated cell counts relied on the amplification of reference gene primers. Clones were read by immunoSEQ multiplex PCR, and TCRdb kept only the in-frame ones, dropping some. The V and J calls and clone size were taken over from that table, and D and trimming were inferred from the DNA. The profile covers a few hundred thousand clones, with 84% appearing a single time and under 1.5% taken by the ten largest.

The chain employs TRBV6-5 and TRBJ1-1; D is unresolved. The TCR originated in a woman between 40 and 50 years old who had recovered from COVID-19. Sequencing used peripheral blood. The CDR3 loop reads CASSYSTVTEAFF. The CDR3, as DNA: TGTGCCAGCAGTTACTCCACGGTCACTGAAGCTTTCTTT.